The present T cell receptor beta chain was sequenced within a study of cytomegalovirus exposure and HLA in healthy donors. Overall study results and limits: In presence/absence analyses, roughly uniform sequencing depth across donors was assumed. The study flagged about 160 TCR beta chains as cytomegalovirus-associated.

Germline V gene data show CDR1 as SGHDT and CDR2 as YYEEEE. The CDR3 has 14 amino acids. Trimming stripped 0 bases from V and 4 bases from J, with 11 bases between. Use of 60 Vbeta and 13 Jbeta primers characterized the PCR. Sequencing was performed with immunoSEQ multiplex PCR; in TCRdb, only in-frame clones are kept and a portion is missing. The sample has under 150,000 clones, approximately 80% seen once. Remarks on this clone: The antigen is unknown. This same CDR3 is encoded by further DNA sequences in the sample.

This TCR was sampled from a male donor in good health and CMV-seronegative. Sequenced input: PBMCs. The chain joins TRBV5-6 to TRBJ2-7; no clear D. CDR3 sequence reads: CASSLGLALYEQYF. In DNA form, the CDR3 reads TGTGCCAGCAGCTTGGGATTAGCTCTTTACGAGCAGTACTTC.